This TCR beta chain is from a study of chemoradiotherapy in HPV16-positive cancers. Overall study results and limits: The functional HPV-specific definition rests on just a couple of HPV16-positive patients.

In the case of this clone: The antigen is undetermined.

Clones were read by immunoSEQ multiplex PCR, and TCRdb kept only the in-frame ones, dropping some. The sample has under 7,000 clones; more than 80% are singletons. The V gene lost 7 bases and the J gene lost 5 bases, with 17 bases spanning the gap. CDR1 is MDHEN and CDR2 is SYDVKM in the germline V gene. The CDR3 extends over 15 amino acids. The sample in question was blood, obtained from a patient who underwent chemoradiotherapy. The origin of this receptor is a human donor with HPV-associated anogenital cancer. The rearrangement joins TRBV28 to TRBJ1-4, with a weak D call TRBD1 (6 bases). CDR3 loop: CASTRVGGLNEKLFF. The CDR3 bases are TGTGCCAGCACCCGGGTGGGGGGGCTGAATGAAAAACTGTTTTTT. The full variable domain, with the rest looked up from reference TRBV28 and TRBJ1-4, is DVKVTQSSRYLVKRTGEKVFLECVQDMDHENMFWYRQDPGLGLRLIYFSYDVKMKEKGDIPEGYSVSREKKERFSLILESASTNQTSMYLCASTRVGGLNEKLFFGSGTQLSVL.